The rows below give T cell receptor beta chains drawn from one sample of a study of beta chain features in type 1 diabetes. The repertoire was sequenced with immunoSEQ multiplex PCR; TCRdb's copy has only in-frame clones and lacks some. The sample carries a few hundred thousand clones, 30% recorded once. The source material was naive CD4+ T cells from blood. These receptors originate from a man aged 18 to 29 in good health. Both conserved end residues are part of each CDR3. D genes are given only for firm matches. Clone size is shown for a subset of rows, as once, few, many or a class of expanded clone.

.,.,TRBJ2-7,14,TRBV9,CASSEGGGTYEQYF,TGTGCCAGCAGCGAGGGTGGCGGAACCTACGAGCAGTACTTC
.,.,TRBJ2-7,14,TRBV9,CASSVGPSSYEQYF,TGTGCCAGCAGCGTAGGGCCGAGCTCCTACGAGCAGTACTTC
.,TRBD1,TRBJ1-2,15,TRBV5-4,CASSDGTGTLNGYTF,TGTGCCAGCAGCGACGGGACAGGGACCCTGAATGGCTACACCTTC
once,.,TRBJ2-2,15,TRBV5-1,CASSFGELNTGELFF,TGCGCCAGCAGCTTCGGGGAATTGAACACCGGGGAGCTGTTTTTT
.,.,TRBJ1-2,14,TRBV28,CASSLDTVNYGYTF,TGTGCCAGCAGTTTAGACACCGTCAACTATGGCTACACCTTC
.,.,TRBJ1-4,18,TRBV7-9,CASSSLRWGPKEDEKLFF,TGTGCCAGCAGCTCCCTCCGCTGGGGGCCCAAGGAAGACGAAAAACTGTTTTTT
few,TRBD1,TRBJ2-7,15,TRBV6-6,CASSYRQGERYEQYF,TGTGCCAGCAGTTACCGACAGGGGGAGCGCTACGAGCAGTACTTC
.,.,TRBJ2-2,14,TRBV23-1,CASSHLGRSGELFF,TGCGCCAGCAGTCATCTTGGGAGGTCCGGGGAGCTGTTTTTT
few,.,TRBJ2-5,14,TRBV4-3,CASSQGPNQETQYF,TGCGCCAGCAGCCAAGGACCAAACCAAGAGACCCAGTACTTC
.,.,TRBJ2-1,11,TRBV7-9,CASSASNEQFF,TGTGCCAGCAGCGCGAGCAATGAGCAGTTCTTC
.,TRBD2,TRBJ2-7,16,TRBV28,CASSLYTSGPSREQYF,TGTGCCAGCAGTTTATATACTAGCGGACCCTCGCGGGAGCAGTACTTC
.,.,TRBJ2-1,13,TRBV4-1,CASSQGSNNEQFF,TGCGCCAGCAGCCAGGGCAGTAACAATGAGCAGTTCTTC
few,.,TRBJ2-3,14,TRBV6-5,CASKGWSRTDTQYF,TGTGCCAGCAAGGGGTGGAGTCGTACAGATACGCAGTATTTT
few,.,TRBJ2-1,12,TRBV5-1,CASSLGPDEQFF,TGCGCCAGCAGCTTGGGGCCGGACGAGCAGTTCTTC
few,.,TRBJ2-7,12,TRBV9,CASSASSDEQYF,TGTGCCAGCAGCGCCAGCTCGGACGAGCAGTACTTC
few,.,TRBJ2-3,11,TRBV28,CASSPGAGQYF,TGTGCCAGCAGTCCTGGAGCGGGGCAGTATTTT
few,TRBD1,TRBJ2-5,14,TRBV10-3,CAISTGQGQETQYF,TGTGCCATCAGCACCGGACAGGGGCAAGAGACCCAGTACTTC
.,TRBD1,TRBJ1-1,16,TRBV30,CAWSVLGTGPNTEAFF,TGTGCCTGGAGTGTACTTGGGACAGGCCCTAACACTGAAGCTTTCTTT
few,TRBD1,TRBJ1-4,12,TRBV29-1,CSVDRGGEKLFF,TGCAGCGTGGACAGGGGAGGCGAAAAACTGTTTTTT
.,.,TRBJ2-4,17,TRBV11-1,CASSLDGGRVAKNIQYF,TGTGCCAGCAGCTTAGATGGGGGGCGAGTAGCCAAAAACATTCAGTACTTC
.,TRBD1,TRBJ2-2,18,TRBV5-1,CASSLFGQAVFVSGELFF,TGCGCCAGCAGCTTGTTCGGACAGGCGGTCTTCGTTTCGGGGGAGCTGTTTTTT
.,.,TRBJ2-6,18,TRBV29-1,CSVDRGQGGNPGANVLTF,TGCAGCGTGGACCGGGGGCAGGGGGGTAACCCTGGGGCCAACGTCCTGACTTTC
.,TRBD1,TRBJ2-7,14,TRBV6-6,CASTSDRGSYEQYF,TGTGCCAGCACCTCGGACAGGGGGTCCTACGAGCAGTACTTC
few,TRBD1,TRBJ1-1,13,TRBV6-6,CAGSGQGSTEAFF,TGTGCCGGGTCGGGACAGGGGTCCACTGAAGCTTTCTTT
few,.,TRBJ2-4,14,TRBV7-3,CASSPAARGDIQYF,TGTGCCAGCAGCCCCGCGGCCAGGGGAGACATTCAGTACTTC
.,.,TRBJ2-3,15,TRBV5-1,CASSDGGSPSIGQYF,TGCGCCAGCAGCGATGGGGGCAGCCCCTCTATCGGGCAGTATTTT
.,TRBD2,TRBJ2-3,15,TRBV18,CASSSREAHTDTQYF,TGTGCCAGCTCTTCTCGGGAGGCACACACAGATACGCAGTATTTT
.,TRBD1,TRBJ2-7,18,TRBV9,CASSVRPAGQGSSYEQYF,TGTGCCAGCAGCGTGAGACCCGCGGGACAGGGGAGCTCCTACGAGCAGTACTTC
.,TRBD1,TRBJ2-3,18,TRBV11-2,CASSSGTGPFPSTDTQYF,TGTGCCAGCAGTTCAGGGACAGGACCTTTCCCTAGCACAGATACGCAGTATTTT
.,.,TRBJ2-7,16,TRBV18,CASSPLESSRDPEQYF,TGTGCCAGCTCACCACTGGAGAGTAGCCGGGATCCCGAGCAGTACTTC
few,TRBD1,TRBJ1-1,12,TRBV29-1,CSVDKGTDEAFF,TGCAGCGTTGACAAAGGGACAGATGAAGCTTTCTTT
few,.,TRBJ2-7,13,TRBV6-5,CASSRILGVEQYF,TGTGCCAGCTCAAGGATCCTCGGGGTCGAGCAGTACTTC
few,.,TRBJ2-7,15,TRBV9,CASSVGGTVPYEQYF,TGTGCCAGCAGCGTAGGAGGTACAGTCCCCTACGAGCAGTACTTC
.,TRBD2,TRBJ2-1,14,TRBV5-4,CASSLGLGGNEQFF,TGTGCCAGCAGCCTAGGACTAGGAGGGAATGAGCAGTTCTTC
.,TRBD2,TRBJ2-7,13,TRBV29-1,CSVEELAGREQYF,TGCAGCGTTGAAGAACTAGCGGGGAGGGAGCAGTACTTC
few,.,TRBJ1-2,14,TRBV4-2,CASSQVGVEGGYTF,TGTGCCAGCAGCCAAGTTGGGGTAGAAGGTGGCTACACCTTC
.,TRBD2,TRBJ2-3,14,TRBV19,CASRASGSPDTQYF,TGTGCCAGTAGGGCTAGCGGGAGCCCAGATACGCAGTATTTT
few,.,TRBJ2-1,12,TRBV7-9,CASSLGEYEQFF,TGTGCCAGCAGCTTAGGAGAGTATGAGCAGTTCTTC
.,.,TRBJ1-5,16,TRBV21-1,CASSKKGWGQLAPQHF,TGTGCCAGCAGCAAAAAGGGGTGGGGCCAGCTTGCGCCCCAGCATTTT
.,.,TRBJ2-1,15,TRBV4-3,CASSQDLSPYNEQFF,TGCGCCAGCAGCCAAGATTTGTCTCCCTACAATGAGCAGTTCTTC
.,.,TRBJ2-1,14,TRBV30,CAWGAGTPYNEQFF,TGTGCCTGGGGGGCCGGGACTCCCTATAATGAGCAGTTCTTC
once,.,TRBJ2-3,15,TRBV4-1,CASSQVAVSTDTQYF,TGCGCCAGCAGCCAAGTGGCAGTGAGCACAGATACGCAGTATTTT
.,.,TRBJ2-1,14,TRBV9,CASSVVRESNEQFF,TGTGCCAGCAGCGTAGTGAGGGAGTCTAATGAGCAGTTCTTC
once,.,TRBJ2-1,15,TRBV27,CASSLLRDPRYEQFF,TGTGCCAGCAGTTTACTGAGGGATCCCCGATATGAGCAGTTCTTC
.,.,TRBJ2-1,14,TRBV5-1,CASSLGATGNEQFF,TGCGCCAGCAGCTTGGGGGCGACAGGAAATGAGCAGTTCTTC
few,.,TRBJ1-1,14,TRBV7-6,CASSLFTRPTEAFF,TGTGCCAGCAGCTTATTCACAAGGCCAACTGAAGCTTTCTTT
once,.,TRBJ1-5,16,TRBV4-1,CASSQGWTLVMEPQHF,TGCGCCAGCAGCCAAGGATGGACATTGGTAATGGAGCCCCAGCATTTT
.,TRBD2,TRBJ2-1,15,TRBV7-2,CASSPTTSGYNEQFF,TGTGCCAGCAGCCCTACGACTAGCGGATACAATGAGCAGTTCTTC